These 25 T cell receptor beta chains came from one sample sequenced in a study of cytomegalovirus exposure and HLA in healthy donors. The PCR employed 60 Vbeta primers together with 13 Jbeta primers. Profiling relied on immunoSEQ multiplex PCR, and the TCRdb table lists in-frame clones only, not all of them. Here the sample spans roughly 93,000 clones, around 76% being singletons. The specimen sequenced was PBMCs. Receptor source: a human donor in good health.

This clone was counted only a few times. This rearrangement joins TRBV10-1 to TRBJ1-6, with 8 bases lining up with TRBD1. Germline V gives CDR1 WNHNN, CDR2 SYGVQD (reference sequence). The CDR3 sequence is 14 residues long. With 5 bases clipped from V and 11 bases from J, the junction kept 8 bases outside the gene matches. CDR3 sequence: CASSLETGAAPLHF. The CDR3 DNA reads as TGCGCCAGCAGTCTCGAGACAGGGGCTGCACCCCTCCACTTT.

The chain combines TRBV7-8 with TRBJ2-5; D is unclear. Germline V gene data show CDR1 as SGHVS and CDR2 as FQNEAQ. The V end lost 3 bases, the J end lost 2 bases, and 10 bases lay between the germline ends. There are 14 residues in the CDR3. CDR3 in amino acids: CASSFIAQQETQYF. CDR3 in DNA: TGTGCCAGCAGCTTTATTGCTCAGCAAGAGACCCAGTACTTC.

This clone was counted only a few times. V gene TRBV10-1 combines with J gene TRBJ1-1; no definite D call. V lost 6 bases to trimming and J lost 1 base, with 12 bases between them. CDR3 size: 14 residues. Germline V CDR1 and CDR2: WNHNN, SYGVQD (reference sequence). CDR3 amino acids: CASRSIGENTEAFF. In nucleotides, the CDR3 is TGCGCCAGCAGGTCTATTGGAGAGAACACTGAAGCTTTCTTT.

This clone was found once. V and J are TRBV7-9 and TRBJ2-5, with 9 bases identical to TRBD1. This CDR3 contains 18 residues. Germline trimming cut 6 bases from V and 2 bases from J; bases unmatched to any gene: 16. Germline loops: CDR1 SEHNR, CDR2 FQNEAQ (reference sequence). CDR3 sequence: CASSPVPGQGTRQETQYF. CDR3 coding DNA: TGTGCCAGCAGTCCAGTTCCGGGACAGGGAACCCGTCAAGAGACCCAGTACTTC.

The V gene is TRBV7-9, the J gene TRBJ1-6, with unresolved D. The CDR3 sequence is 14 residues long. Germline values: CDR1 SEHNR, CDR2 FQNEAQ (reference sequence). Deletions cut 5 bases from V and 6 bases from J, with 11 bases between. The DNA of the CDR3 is TGTGCCAGCAGCGGCCGGGAGGCTAATTCACCCCTCCACTTT. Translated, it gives CASSGREANSPLHF.

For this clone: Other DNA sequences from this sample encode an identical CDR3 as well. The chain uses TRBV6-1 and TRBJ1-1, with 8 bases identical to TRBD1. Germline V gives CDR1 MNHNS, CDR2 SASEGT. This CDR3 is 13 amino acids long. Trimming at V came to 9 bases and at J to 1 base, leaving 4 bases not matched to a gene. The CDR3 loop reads CASRGTGNTEAFF. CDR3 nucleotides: TGTGCCAGTAGGGGGACAGGGAACACTGAAGCTTTCTTT.

The CDR3 loop is CASSQSGLTYEQYF. The DNA for the CDR3 is TGTGCCAGCAGCCAATCGGGACTCACCTACGAGCAGTACTTC. The chain uses TRBV4-2 and TRBJ2-5; tentative D call: TRBD2 (6 bases). The J call may be incorrect, as the DNA end agrees better with TRBJ2-7. The CDR3 spans 14 residues. Per germline, CDR1 LGHNA and CDR2 YNFKEQ.

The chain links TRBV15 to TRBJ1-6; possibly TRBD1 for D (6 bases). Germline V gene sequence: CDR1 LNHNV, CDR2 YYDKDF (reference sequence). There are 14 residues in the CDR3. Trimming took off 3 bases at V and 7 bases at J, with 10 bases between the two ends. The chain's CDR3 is CATSRDTGNSPLHF. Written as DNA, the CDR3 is TGTGCCACCAGCAGGGACACAGGGAATTCACCCCTCCACTTT.

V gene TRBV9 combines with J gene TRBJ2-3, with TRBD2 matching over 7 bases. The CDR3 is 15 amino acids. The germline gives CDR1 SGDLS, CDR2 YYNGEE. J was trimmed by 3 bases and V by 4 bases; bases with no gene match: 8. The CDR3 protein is CASSPTSSGTDTQYF. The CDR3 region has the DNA TGTGCCAGCAGCCCGACTAGCAGTGGGACAGATACGCAGTATTTT.

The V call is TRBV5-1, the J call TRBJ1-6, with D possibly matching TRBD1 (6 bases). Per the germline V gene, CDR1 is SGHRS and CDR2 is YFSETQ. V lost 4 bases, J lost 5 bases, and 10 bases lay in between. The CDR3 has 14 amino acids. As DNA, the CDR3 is TGCGCCAGCAGCACGACAGGCGATAATTCACCCCTCCACTTT. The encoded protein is CASSTTGDNSPLHF. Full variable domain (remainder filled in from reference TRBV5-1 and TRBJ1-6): KAGVTQTPRYLIKTRGQQVTLSCSPISGHRSVSWYQQTPGQGLQFLFEYFSETQRNKGNFPGRFSGRQFSNSRSEMNVSTLELGDSALYLCASSTTGDNSPLHFGNGTRLTVT.

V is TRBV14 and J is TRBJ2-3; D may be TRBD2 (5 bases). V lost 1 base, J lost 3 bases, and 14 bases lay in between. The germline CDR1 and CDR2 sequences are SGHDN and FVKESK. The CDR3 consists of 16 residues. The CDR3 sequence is CASSQGGGSMTDTQYF. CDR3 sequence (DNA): TGTGCCAGCAGCCAAGGAGGAGGCTCCATGACAGATACGCAGTATTTT.

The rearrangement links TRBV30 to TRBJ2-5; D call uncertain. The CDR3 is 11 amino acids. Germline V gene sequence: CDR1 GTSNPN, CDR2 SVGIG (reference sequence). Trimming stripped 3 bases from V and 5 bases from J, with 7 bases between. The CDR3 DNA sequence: TGTGCCTGGAGACCTGGCGAGACCCAGTACTTC. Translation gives CAWRPGETQYF.

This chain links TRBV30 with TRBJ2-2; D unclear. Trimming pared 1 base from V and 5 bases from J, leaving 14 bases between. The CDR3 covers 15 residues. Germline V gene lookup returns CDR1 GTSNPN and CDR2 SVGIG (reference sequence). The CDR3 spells CAWSDPRIVTGELFF. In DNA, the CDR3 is TGTGCCTGGAGTGACCCCAGGATAGTAACCGGGGAGCTGTTTTTT.

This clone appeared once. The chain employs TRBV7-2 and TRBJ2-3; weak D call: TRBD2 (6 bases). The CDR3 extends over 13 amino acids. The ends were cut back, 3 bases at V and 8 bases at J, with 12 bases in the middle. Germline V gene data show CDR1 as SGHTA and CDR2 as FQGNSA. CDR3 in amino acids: CASSLRRVGTQYF. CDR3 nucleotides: TGTGCCAGCAGCTTGAGGAGGGTTGGTACGCAGTATTTT.

The CDR3 bases are TGTGCCAGCAGCGTAGTTGGGGGCACTAACTATGGCTACACCTTC. Translated, it gives CASSVVGGTNYGYTF. The chain recombines TRBV9 with TRBJ1-2; TRBD1 might be the D (6 bases). Germline loops: CDR1 SGDLS, CDR2 YYNGEE. The CDR3 covers 15 residues. V lost 0 bases and J lost 0, with 9 bases in between. Filled out from reference TRBV9 and TRBJ1-2, the complete variable domain reads DSGVTQTPKHLITATGQRVTLRCSPRSGDLSVYWYQQSLDQGLQFLIQYYNGEERAKGNILERFSAQQFPDLHSELNLSSLELGDSALYFCASSVVGGTNYGYTFGSGTRLTVV.

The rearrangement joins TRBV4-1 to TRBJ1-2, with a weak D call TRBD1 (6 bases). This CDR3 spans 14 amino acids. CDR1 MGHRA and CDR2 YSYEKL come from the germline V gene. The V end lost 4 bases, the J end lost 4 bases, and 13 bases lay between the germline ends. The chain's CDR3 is CASSPRDIAYGYTF. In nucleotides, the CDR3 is TGCGCCAGCAGCCCCCGGGACATAGCCTATGGCTACACCTTC.

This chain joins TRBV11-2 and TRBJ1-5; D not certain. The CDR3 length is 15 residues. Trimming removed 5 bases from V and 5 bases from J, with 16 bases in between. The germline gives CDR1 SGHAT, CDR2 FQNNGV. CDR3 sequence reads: CASSPYGAHHQPQHF. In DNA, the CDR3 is TGTGCCAGCAGCCCTTATGGTGCGCACCATCAGCCCCAGCATTTT.

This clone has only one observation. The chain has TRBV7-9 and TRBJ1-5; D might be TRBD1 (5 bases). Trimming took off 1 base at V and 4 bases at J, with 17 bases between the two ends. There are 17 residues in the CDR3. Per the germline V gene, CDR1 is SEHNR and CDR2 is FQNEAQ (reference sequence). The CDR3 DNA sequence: TGTGCCAGCAGCTTAGAGTTAGGGGCAGGATATAATCAGCCCCAGCATTTT. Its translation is CASSLELGAGYNQPQHF.

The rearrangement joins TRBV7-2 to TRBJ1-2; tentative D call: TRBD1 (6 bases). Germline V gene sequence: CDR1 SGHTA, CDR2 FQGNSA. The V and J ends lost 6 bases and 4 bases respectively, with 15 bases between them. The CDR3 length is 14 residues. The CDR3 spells CASSSVGDTYGYTF. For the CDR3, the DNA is TGTGCCAGCAGTTCTGTGGGGGACACCTATGGCTACACCTTC.

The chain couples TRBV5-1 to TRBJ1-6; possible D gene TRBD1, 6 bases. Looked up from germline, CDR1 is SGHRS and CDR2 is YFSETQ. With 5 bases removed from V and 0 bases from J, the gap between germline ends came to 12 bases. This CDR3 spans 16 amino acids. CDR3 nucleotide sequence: TGCGCCAGCAGTCGGGACACGAGCTCCTATAATTCACCCCTCCACTTT. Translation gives CASSRDTSSYNSPLHF.

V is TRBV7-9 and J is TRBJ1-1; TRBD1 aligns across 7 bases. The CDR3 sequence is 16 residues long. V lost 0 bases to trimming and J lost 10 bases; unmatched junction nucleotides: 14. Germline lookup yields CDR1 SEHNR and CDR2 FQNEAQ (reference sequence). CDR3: CASSLAGQPNQIGAFF. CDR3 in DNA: TGTGCCAGCAGCTTAGCGGGACAGCCAAACCAGATCGGAGCTTTCTTT.

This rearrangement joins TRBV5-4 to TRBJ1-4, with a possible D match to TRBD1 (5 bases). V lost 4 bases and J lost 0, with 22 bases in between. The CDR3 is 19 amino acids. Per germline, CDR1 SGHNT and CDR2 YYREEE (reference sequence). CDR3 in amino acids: CASSGGGLAGATTNEKLFF. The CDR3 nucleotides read TGTGCCAGCAGCGGCGGGGGTTTGGCAGGAGCCACAACTAATGAAAAACTGTTTTTT. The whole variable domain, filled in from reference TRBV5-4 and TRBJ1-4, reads ETGVTQSPTHLIKTRGQQVTLRCSSQSGHNTVSWYQQALGQGPQFIFQYYREEENGRGNFPPRFSGLQFPNYSSELNVNALELDDSALYLCASSGGGLAGATTNEKLFFGSGTQLSVL.

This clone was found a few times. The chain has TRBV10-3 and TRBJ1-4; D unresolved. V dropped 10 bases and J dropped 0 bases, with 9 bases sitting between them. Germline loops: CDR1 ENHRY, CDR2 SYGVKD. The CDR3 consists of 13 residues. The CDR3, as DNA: TGTGCCACTTCTATAGCAACTAATGAAAAACTGTTTTTT. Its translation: CATSIATNEKLFF.

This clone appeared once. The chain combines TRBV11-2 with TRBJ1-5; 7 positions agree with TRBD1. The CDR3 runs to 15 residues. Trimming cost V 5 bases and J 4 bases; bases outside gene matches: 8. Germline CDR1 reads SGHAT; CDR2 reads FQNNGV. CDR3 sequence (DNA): TGTGCCAGCAGCCCCCCGGGACAGACAAATCAGCCCCAGCATTTT. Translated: CASSPPGQTNQPQHF.

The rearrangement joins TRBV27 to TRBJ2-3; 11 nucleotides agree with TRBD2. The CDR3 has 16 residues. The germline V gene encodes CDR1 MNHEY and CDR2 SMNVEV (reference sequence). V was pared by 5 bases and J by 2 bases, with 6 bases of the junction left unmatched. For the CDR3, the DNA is TGTGCCAGCAGTCTCATGACTAGCGGGGACACAGATACGCAGTATTTT. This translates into CASSLMTSGDTDTQYF.